This T cell receptor beta chain was recovered during a study of technical replicates of blood from a few donors. Clones were sequenced by immunoSEQ multiplex PCR, and TCRdb holds only the in-frame ones, with some missing. The sample holds approximately 51,000 clones, 90% to 95% seen once. This CDR3 contains 15 residues. Trimming cost V 1 base and J 7 bases; bases outside gene matches: 8. CDR1 and CDR2 from the germline V gene are SGHVS and FQNEAQ. This chain uses TRBV7-8 with TRBJ2-7; 9 nucleotides line up with TRBD2. This TCR came from a human donor in good health. Some clones in this sample may be carry-over from other donors' samples. What was sequenced was PBMCs. The chain's CDR3 is CASSLGSGRGREQYF. The CDR3 DNA follows: TGTGCCAGCAGCTTAGGTAGCGGGAGAGGGAGAGAGCAGTACTTC.